This TCR beta chain originates from a study of T cell responses to AZD1222 COVID-19 vaccine (dated by TCRdb to 2020 to 2022). A note on the overall study: AZD1222 recipients given second doses at about 4 weeks or at about 12 weeks were pooled, since spike-specific TCR depth and breadth were not found to differ between the two schedules. A total of 230 to 250 trial participants underwent TCR sequencing, of whom 207 received two doses of AZD1222 and about 25 received two doses of the MenACWY control vaccine. Enrollment into the trials was organized by age into subgroups of 18-55, 56-69 and 70-plus years, and those subgroups contained about 160, 30 and 59 TCR-sequenced participants, respectively.

The time point label, as the study defines it: baseline before first vaccination. Vaccinee samples came from UK trials COV001 and COV002, including a single-blind randomized controlled phase 2/3 trial of AZD1222 (ChAdOx1 nCoV-19) in healthy adults. For TCRbeta chain sequencing, PBMC samples from trial participants were taken at day 0 and at day 28 after the second dose. On the study overall, not on this receptor specifically: Most participants were white British and females outnumbered males, and the authors suggested that clonal diversity may have been underestimated. Spike-specific TCR breadth and depth rose significantly after two AZD1222 doses compared with day 0 and with MenACWY recipients. Reportedly, almost half of the unique spike-specific TCRs recognized epitopes lying outside the regions that are mutated in the B.1.351 and B.1.1.7 variants. The 56-69-year group was small, and its depth increase did not reach significance, likely because of low power. Because no samples from the day 14 peak response were available, repertoires could be characterized only after the peak T cell response. Vaccine-associated CD4 TCRs spanned the whole spike protein, with dominant responses in regions 160-218 and 743-854. Conclusions about previously exposed vaccinees are limited, since just five to seven AZD1222 recipients were seropositive for SARS-CoV-2 at baseline.

The CDR3 holds 16 amino acids from the cysteine to the phenylalanine. The retained sequence is limited to the CDR3, 48 bases, with the frame set at the first base. In the germline V gene, CDR1 corresponds to SGHAT and CDR2 to FQNNGV. V and J lose 0 bases and 1 base, and a span of 7 bases separates them. Worth noting for this clone: Its antigen has not been determined. Qualities for individual bases were not recorded, and no much larger clone is one base off.

The CDR3 regions of human TCRbeta chains were analyzed by immunosequencing. As for the original processing: Repertoire TCRs were checked for matches against a reference library of SARS-CoV-2-specific TCRs that had been generated using the MIRA antigen-specificity platform. Breadth was defined as the fraction of unique TCRs that were SARS-CoV-2-associated. Depth was defined as the fraction of total T cells that were SARS-CoV-2-associated. Using the MIRA data, every spike-specific TCR was mapped to the spike region that the TCR reacted to and assigned to either a CD4 or a CD8 class. Log10-transformed breadth and depth values were compared by one-way ANOVA with Sidak's multiple comparisons tests. TCRdb carries this immuneACCESS record with in-frame sequences only. Its versions omit some clonotypes, under half of them owing to an unresolved V gene in the studies checked, with the rest unexplained. The D gene and trimming were derived from the DNA, and the V and J assignments and clone size from that table. This sample comprises around 69,000 clones, roughly 89% of them detected only once. The ten largest clones add up to roughly 6.6% of the sample.

This clonotype was obtained from an adult in good health. The rearranged segments are TRBV11-2 and TRBJ2-6; too little of a D gene remains to name it. Sequencing was performed on peripheral blood, taken on day 0 of AZD1222 vaccination. This receptor has the CDR3 CASSLDPGSGANVLTF. The nucleotide sequence is given as TGTGCCAGCAGCTTAGATCCCGGGTCTGGGGCCAACGTCCTGACTTTC.